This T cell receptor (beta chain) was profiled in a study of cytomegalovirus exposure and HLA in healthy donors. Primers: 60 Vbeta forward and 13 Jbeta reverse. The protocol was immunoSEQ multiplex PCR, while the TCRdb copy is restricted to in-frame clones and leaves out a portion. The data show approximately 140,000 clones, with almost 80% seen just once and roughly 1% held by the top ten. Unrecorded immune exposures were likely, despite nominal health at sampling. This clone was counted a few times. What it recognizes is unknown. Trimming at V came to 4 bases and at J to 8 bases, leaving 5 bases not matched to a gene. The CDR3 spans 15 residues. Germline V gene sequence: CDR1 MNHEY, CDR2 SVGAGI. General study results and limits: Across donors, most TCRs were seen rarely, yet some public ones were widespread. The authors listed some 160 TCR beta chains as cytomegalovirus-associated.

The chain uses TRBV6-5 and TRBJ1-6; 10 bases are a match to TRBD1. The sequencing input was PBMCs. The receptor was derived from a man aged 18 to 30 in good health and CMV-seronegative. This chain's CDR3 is CASSSRGTGDSPLHF. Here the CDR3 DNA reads TGTGCCAGCAGTTCACGGGGGACAGGGGATTCACCCCTCCACTTT.